The rows below give T cell receptor beta chains drawn from one sample of a study of CD8 T cells in Susac syndrome. Via MiXCR, TCRdb re-called the immunoSEQ multiplex PCR reads, giving one row per CDR3 protein. The table shows tens of thousands of distinct CDR3 sequences, with 85% to 95% occurring only once. The sequenced material came from CD4+ T cells from PBMCs. Receptor source: a human donor with Susac syndrome. CDR3s leave out the opening cysteine and the closing phenylalanine or tryptophan. Only part of the rows carry a size: once, few, many, or a class if the clone is expanded.

cdr3_length: 9; clone_size: -; v_call: TRBV6-4; cdr3_aa: ASSEGDTQY
cdr3_length: 11; clone_size: -; v_call: TRBV5-1; cdr3_aa: ASSPGHYNEQF
cdr3_length: 11; clone_size: -; v_call: TRBV12-5; cdr3_aa: ASGLPGRQPQH
cdr3_length: 15; clone_size: -; v_call: TRBV24-1; cdr3_aa: ATSDPRRGIAGDGYT
cdr3_length: 14; clone_size: once; v_call: TRBV11-2; cdr3_aa: ASSLRPKGSQETQY
cdr3_length: 13; clone_size: -; v_call: TRBV20-1; cdr3_aa: SARDTDRVGDTQY
cdr3_length: 12; clone_size: -; v_call: TRBV24-1; cdr3_aa: ATSAGRGAYEQY
cdr3_length: 11; clone_size: -; v_call: TRBV6-2/TRBV6-3; cdr3_aa: ASRLSGDNEQF
cdr3_length: 12; clone_size: -; v_call: TRBV7-9; cdr3_aa: ASSLESESSPLH
cdr3_length: 12; clone_size: -; v_call: TRBV7-9; cdr3_aa: ASSLPAAGNEQF
cdr3_length: 12; clone_size: -; v_call: TRBV5-4; cdr3_aa: ASSFQFRIEGYT
cdr3_length: 11; clone_size: -; v_call: TRBV20-1; cdr3_aa: SARRDRGNEQF
cdr3_length: 10; clone_size: -; v_call: TRBV23-1; cdr3_aa: ASSRDNQPQH
cdr3_length: 12; clone_size: -; v_call: TRBV12-3/TRBV12-4; cdr3_aa: ASSLKGGASGYT
cdr3_length: 14; clone_size: -; v_call: TRBV5-6; cdr3_aa: ASSFGPGAGANVLT
cdr3_length: 14; clone_size: -; v_call: TRBV18; cdr3_aa: ASSPRGSVYQETQY
cdr3_length: 13; clone_size: -; v_call: TRBV25-1; cdr3_aa: ASSEASGLANEQY
cdr3_length: 15; clone_size: once; v_call: TRBV3-1; cdr3_aa: ASSNRDRGRKQETQY
cdr3_length: 14; clone_size: -; v_call: TRBV4-2; cdr3_aa: ASSQSSGGLGYEQY
cdr3_length: 15; clone_size: -; v_call: TRBV5-8; cdr3_aa: ASSSELPGTGFYEQY
cdr3_length: 12; clone_size: -; v_call: TRBV20-1; cdr3_aa: SARDTGGGETQY
cdr3_length: 14; clone_size: -; v_call: TRBV30; cdr3_aa: AWDTSGQLSGNTIY
cdr3_length: 9; clone_size: -; v_call: TRBV2; cdr3_aa: ASSVKETQY
cdr3_length: 12; clone_size: -; v_call: TRBV7-2; cdr3_aa: ASSPGHMNTEAF
cdr3_length: 12; clone_size: -; v_call: TRBV30; cdr3_aa: AWRDITGGGTQY